This is a list of T cell receptor beta chains from one sample in a study of neurological immune-mediated disorders. TCRdb used MiXCR to reprocess the 5' RACE reads, holding one entry per CDR3 protein. The sample shows 50,000 or so distinct CDR3 sequences, roughly 10% of them seen only once. Specimen: PBMCs. The receptors derive from a man aged 55-75 years in good health. Both conserved end residues are part of each CDR3. The D gene is left open where the match is weak. Clone size is given for some rows only: seen once, a few or many times, or a class if the clone is expanded.

CDR3nt,CDR3aa,abundance,j_gene,d_gene,v_gene
TGTGCCAGCAGTCCTCCGAGGGACAGGGGTAAAGAAAACATTCAGTACTTC,CASSPPRDRGKENIQYF,many,TRBJ2-4,TRBD1,TRBV28
TGCGCCAGCACAGACCCGACAGAAAATTCACCCCTCCACTTT,CASTDPTENSPLHF,many,TRBJ1-6,-,TRBV5-1
TGTGCCAGCAGTTTATCAGGCTATGGCTACACCTTC,CASSLSGYGYTF,medium-sized,TRBJ1-2,-,TRBV27
TGCAGTGCGCGGACAGGGGGTCGTGGAAACATTCAGTACTTC,CSARTGGRGNIQYF,many,TRBJ2-4,TRBD1,TRBV20-1
TGTGCCAGCAGCTACATCACAACAGGGGGGAGAAATGAGCAGTTCTTC,CASSYITTGGRNEQFF,many,TRBJ2-1,TRBD1,TRBV5-6
TGCAGTGCTAGAATTACAGAAAGATACACAGATACGCAGTATTTT,CSARITERYTDTQYF,many,TRBJ2-3,-,TRBV20-1
TGTGCCATCCATGGGGACACTAACTATGGCTACACCTTC,CAIHGDTNYGYTF,many,TRBJ1-2,-,TRBV10-3
TGTGCCAGCAGCTTCACAGGGGACCCCAATCAGCCCCAGCATTTT,CASSFTGDPNQPQHF,many,TRBJ1-5,TRBD1,TRBV5-5
TGTGCCAGCAGCCCTTCGACAGAGGAGCAGTACTTC,CASSPSTEEQYF,many,TRBJ2-7,-,TRBV6-1
TGTGCCTGGACCTTCCGGCGGGGACAGAGGGATACGCAGTATTTT,CAWTFRRGQRDTQYF,many,TRBJ2-3,-,TRBV30
TGTGCCAGTAGTTACCATCGGGGGGGCAGCACAGATACGCAGTATTTT,CASSYHRGGSTDTQYF,many,TRBJ2-3,TRBD2,TRBV6-2/TRBV6-3
TGTGCCAGCAGCCCTCGGGGAGGGGGCAATCAGCCCCAGCATTTT,CASSPRGGGNQPQHF,many,TRBJ1-5,-,TRBV7-2
TGTGCCAGCAGTCCCTCCCTTAGCGGGACCGATAACTATGGCTACACCTTC,CASSPSLSGTDNYGYTF,many,TRBJ1-2,-,TRBV28
TGTGCCAGCAGTTTCCAGGGGGGCTATGGCTACACCTTC,CASSFQGGYGYTF,many,TRBJ1-2,TRBD1,TRBV27
TGCAGTGCTCCGACAGGGGGGAAAGAGACCCAGTACTTC,CSAPTGGKETQYF,-,TRBJ2-5,TRBD1,TRBV20-1
TGTGCCAGCAGTGAATCAAAGGGGAGTAATGAAAAACTGTTTTTT,CASSESKGSNEKLFF,many,TRBJ1-4,-,TRBV25-1
TGTGCCAGCTCACCAGGACAGGGAGAGACCCAGTACTTC,CASSPGQGETQYF,many,TRBJ2-5,TRBD1,TRBV18
TGTGCCAGCAGTTTAGGGGCGGCCTATAACTATGGCTACACCTTC,CASSLGAAYNYGYTF,many,TRBJ1-2,-,TRBV12-3/TRBV12-4
TGCGCCAGCAGCCGGGGTGGTAATGACAGAGAAGCTTTCTTT,CASSRGGNDREAFF,few,TRBJ1-1,-,TRBV5-1
TGCGCCAGCAGCTTTGATAGGGACTACGAGCAGTACTTC,CASSFDRDYEQYF,-,TRBJ2-7,-,TRBV5-1
TGTGCCAGCAGTCGCTCGAGAATCTCAGATACGCAGTATTTT,CASSRSRISDTQYF,many,TRBJ2-3,-,TRBV6-5
TGCAGTGCTGGTCGGACAGGCCTTAACACCGGGGAGCTGTTTTTT,CSAGRTGLNTGELFF,many,TRBJ2-2,TRBD1,TRBV20-1
TGCAGTGCTGGGTTTTCCCTCTCCTACGAGCAGTACTTC,CSAGFSLSYEQYF,many,TRBJ2-7,-,TRBV20-1
TGTGCCAGTACTGAAGGAGGTGAGCAGTTCTTC,CASTEGGEQFF,many,TRBJ2-1,-,TRBV28
TGTGCCATCAGTGAGTCAGGGACAGACTACGAGCAGTACTTC,CAISESGTDYEQYF,many,TRBJ2-7,TRBD1,TRBV10-3
TGTGCCAGCAGTTTATTAGGGACAGGGAGGCATGAGCAGTTCTTC,CASSLLGTGRHEQFF,many,TRBJ2-1,TRBD1,TRBV27
TGTGCCAGCAGTGCAACAGGGGCCACTGAAGCTTTCTTT,CASSATGATEAFF,many,TRBJ1-1,TRBD1,TRBV6-1
TGTGCCAGCAGTTACTCAGGCAGGACCCCCTACGAGCAGTACTTC,CASSYSGRTPYEQYF,many,TRBJ2-7,-,TRBV6-6
TGTGCCAGCCCTCCCCGCCCCGGGAAAGAATACAATGAGCAGTTCTTC,CASPPRPGKEYNEQFF,-,TRBJ2-1,-,TRBV28
TGCAGTGCTAGAGGGGAACAGGGGGACCGAAAAAACATTCAGTACTTC,CSARGEQGDRKNIQYF,many,TRBJ2-4,TRBD1,TRBV20-1
TGTGCCAGCAGTAATGAAGAAGGGGGCAATCAGCCCCAGCATTTT,CASSNEEGGNQPQHF,-,TRBJ1-5,-,TRBV12-3/TRBV12-4
TGTGCCAGCAGTTTTTATGGGCAAGAGACCCAGTACTTC,CASSFYGQETQYF,many,TRBJ2-5,-,TRBV12-3/TRBV12-4
TGTGCCAGCAGTTACTCCGGGACAAGTAATTCACCCCTCCACTTT,CASSYSGTSNSPLHF,many,TRBJ1-6,-,TRBV6-5
TGCGCCAGCAGCTTGGGTGTAGCGGGGACGGGAGATACGCAGTATTTT,CASSLGVAGTGDTQYF,many,TRBJ2-3,TRBD2,TRBV5-1
TGTGCCAGCAGTTTATCCCCCCCTGGACAGGGTAAGGCTTTCTTT,CASSLSPPGQGKAFF,many,TRBJ1-1,TRBD1,TRBV12-3/TRBV12-4
TGTGCCAGCAGTTACTCTGGGACAGGTAATCAGCCCCAGCATTTT,CASSYSGTGNQPQHF,many,TRBJ1-5,TRBD1,TRBV6-5
TGCGCCAGCAGCTTGGGGACAGGATGGAACACTGAAGCTTTCTTT,CASSLGTGWNTEAFF,many,TRBJ1-1,TRBD1,TRBV5-1
TGCAGTGCAAGTACCCGTCAGGGTCGGGACTTTGAAGCTTTCTTT,CSASTRQGRDFEAFF,many,TRBJ1-1,-,TRBV20-1
TGTGCCAGCAGCGTAAATGAGGGACCCAGCTCGGGGTCACCCCTCCACTTT,CASSVNEGPSSGSPLHF,many,TRBJ1-6,-,TRBV9
TGCGCCAGCAGCCAAGGATCCACAGGGCCGTTGGGCGAGCAGTACTTC,CASSQGSTGPLGEQYF,many,TRBJ2-7,-,TRBV4-3
TGTGCCAGCAGCTTAACCTACGTGACAGGGGAGTCTTGGTACGAGCAGTACTTC,CASSLTYVTGESWYEQYF,many,TRBJ2-7,TRBD1,TRBV7-2
TGTGCCAGCAGTGGTTTGGAGTACAATGGGCAGTTCTTC,CASSGLEYNGQFF,-,TRBJ2-1,-,TRBV12-3/TRBV12-4
TGTGCCAGCAGTTTAGGGACAGGGGTCGAGACCCAGTACTTC,CASSLGTGVETQYF,many,TRBJ2-5,TRBD1,TRBV12-3/TRBV12-4
TGTGCCAGCAGCTCGCAAAAAATCTTCGGGGCTGAAGCTTTCTTT,CASSSQKIFGAEAFF,many,TRBJ1-1,-,TRBV7-6
TGTGCCAGCAGCGTAGGAAGGGGAAGAGACGGCTACACCTTC,CASSVGRGRDGYTF,many,TRBJ1-2,-,TRBV9
TGCGCCAGCAGCTCCCAGGGACAGGGGTGGGGAAACACTGAAGCTTTCTTT,CASSSQGQGWGNTEAFF,many,TRBJ1-1,TRBD1,TRBV5-1
TGTGCCAGCAGTTCCCCCGGGACTGAAGAGACCCAGTACTTC,CASSSPGTEETQYF,many,TRBJ2-5,-,TRBV28
TGCAGTGCTCCGCCCAGGGGGGATTCCTATGGCTACACCTTC,CSAPPRGDSYGYTF,many,TRBJ1-2,TRBD1,TRBV20-1
TGTGCCATCAGTGAGTCGATTGGTAGAAGTGGAGAAAGGGCTTTCTTT,CAISESIGRSGERAFF,many,TRBJ1-1,-,TRBV10-3